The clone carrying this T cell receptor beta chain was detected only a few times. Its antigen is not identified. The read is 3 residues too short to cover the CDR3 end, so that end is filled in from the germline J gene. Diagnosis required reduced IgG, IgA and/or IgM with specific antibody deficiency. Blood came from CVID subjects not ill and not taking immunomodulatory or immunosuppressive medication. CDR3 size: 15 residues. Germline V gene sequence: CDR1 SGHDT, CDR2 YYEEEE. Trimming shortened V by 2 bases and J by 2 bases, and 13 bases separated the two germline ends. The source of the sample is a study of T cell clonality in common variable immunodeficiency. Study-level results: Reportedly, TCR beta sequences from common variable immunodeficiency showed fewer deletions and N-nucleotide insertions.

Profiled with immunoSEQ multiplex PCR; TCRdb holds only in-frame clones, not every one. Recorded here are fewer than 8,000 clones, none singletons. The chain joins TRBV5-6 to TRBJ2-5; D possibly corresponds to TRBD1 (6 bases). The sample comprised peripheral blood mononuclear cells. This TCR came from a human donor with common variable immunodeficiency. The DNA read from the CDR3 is TGTGCCAGCAGCTTCGACAGGATTTCACAAGAGACC. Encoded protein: CASSFDRISQET. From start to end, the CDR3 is CASSFDRISQETQYF.